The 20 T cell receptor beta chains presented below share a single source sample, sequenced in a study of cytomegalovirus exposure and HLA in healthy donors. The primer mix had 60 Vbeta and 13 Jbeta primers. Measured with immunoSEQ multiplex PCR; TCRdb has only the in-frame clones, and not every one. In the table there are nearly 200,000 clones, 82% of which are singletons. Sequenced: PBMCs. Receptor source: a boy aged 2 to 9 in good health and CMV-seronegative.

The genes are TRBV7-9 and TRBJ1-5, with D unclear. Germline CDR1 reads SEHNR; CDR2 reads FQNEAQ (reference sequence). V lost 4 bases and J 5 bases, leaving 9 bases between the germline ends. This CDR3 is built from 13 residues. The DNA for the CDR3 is TGTGCCAGCAGCTCCCAGGAAGATCAGCCCCAGCATTTT. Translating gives CASSSQEDQPQHF.

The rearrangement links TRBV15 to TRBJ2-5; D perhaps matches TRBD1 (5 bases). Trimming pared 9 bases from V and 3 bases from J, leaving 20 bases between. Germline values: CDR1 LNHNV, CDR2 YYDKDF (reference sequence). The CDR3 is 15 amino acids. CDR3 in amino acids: CATTKTGSSKETQYF. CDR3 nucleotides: TGTGCCACTACCAAAACAGGCTCCAGCAAAGAGACCCAGTACTTC.

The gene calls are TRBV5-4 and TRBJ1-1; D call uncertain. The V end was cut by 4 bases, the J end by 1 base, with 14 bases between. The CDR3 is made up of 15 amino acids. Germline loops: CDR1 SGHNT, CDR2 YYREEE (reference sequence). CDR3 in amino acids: CASSPLGPPNTEAFF. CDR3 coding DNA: TGTGCCAGCAGCCCCCTAGGCCCTCCGAACACTGAAGCTTTCTTT.

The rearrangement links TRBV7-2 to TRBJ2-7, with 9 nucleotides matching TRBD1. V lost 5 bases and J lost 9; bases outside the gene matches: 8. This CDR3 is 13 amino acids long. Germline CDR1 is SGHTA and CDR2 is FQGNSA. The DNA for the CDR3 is TGTGCCAGCAGCCCCTGGGACAGGGTAGGGCAGTACTTC. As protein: CASSPWDRVGQYF. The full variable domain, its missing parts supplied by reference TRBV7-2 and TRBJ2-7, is GAGVSQSPSNKVTEKGKDVELRCDPISGHTALYWYRQSLGQGLEFLIYFQGNSAPDKSGLPSDRFSAERTGGSVSTLTIQRTQQEDSAVYLCASSPWDRVGQYFGPGTRLTVT.

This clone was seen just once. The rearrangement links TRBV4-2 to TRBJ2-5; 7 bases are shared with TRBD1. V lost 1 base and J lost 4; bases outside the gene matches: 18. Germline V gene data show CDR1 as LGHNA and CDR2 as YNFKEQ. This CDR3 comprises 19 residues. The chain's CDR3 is CASSQANLRTGVYPETQYF. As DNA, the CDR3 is TGTGCCAGCAGCCAAGCGAATCTCAGGACAGGAGTCTACCCAGAGACCCAGTACTTC.

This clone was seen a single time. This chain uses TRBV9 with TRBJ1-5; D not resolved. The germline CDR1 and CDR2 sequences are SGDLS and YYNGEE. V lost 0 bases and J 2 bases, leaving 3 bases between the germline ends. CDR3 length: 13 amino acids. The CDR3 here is CASSVAGNQPQHF. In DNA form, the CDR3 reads TGTGCCAGCAGCGTAGCGGGCAATCAGCCCCAGCATTTT.

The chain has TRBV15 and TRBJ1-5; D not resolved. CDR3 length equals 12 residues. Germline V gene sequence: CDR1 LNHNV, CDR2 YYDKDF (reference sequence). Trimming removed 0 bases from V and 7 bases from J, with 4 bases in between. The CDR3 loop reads CATSRDSQPQHF. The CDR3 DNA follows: TGTGCCACCAGCAGAGATTCGCAGCCCCAGCATTTT.

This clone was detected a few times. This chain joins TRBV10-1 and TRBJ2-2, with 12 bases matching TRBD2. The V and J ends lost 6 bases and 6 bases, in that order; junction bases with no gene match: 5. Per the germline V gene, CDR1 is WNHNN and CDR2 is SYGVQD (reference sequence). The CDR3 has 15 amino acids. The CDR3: CASSLAGGRPGELFF. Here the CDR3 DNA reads TGCGCCAGCAGCCTAGCGGGGGGGCGTCCCGGGGAGCTGTTTTTT.

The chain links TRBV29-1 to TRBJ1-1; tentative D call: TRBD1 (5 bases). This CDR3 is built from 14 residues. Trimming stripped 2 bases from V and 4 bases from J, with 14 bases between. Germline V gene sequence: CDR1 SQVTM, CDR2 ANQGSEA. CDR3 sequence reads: CSVEIGQGITEAFF. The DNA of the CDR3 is TGCAGCGTTGAAATCGGGCAGGGAATCACTGAAGCTTTCTTT.

The CDR3 DNA reads as TGTGCCAGCAGTGAAGGGGCTACTAGCGGGGGCACAGATACGCAGTATTTT. This codes for CASSEGATSGGTDTQYF. V gene TRBV6-1 combines with J gene TRBJ2-3; 10 nucleotides line up with TRBD2. The germline CDR1 and CDR2 sequences are MNHNS and SASEGT. The CDR3 consists of 17 residues. The V segment lost 1 base and the J segment 1 base; nucleotides outside the gene matches: 5.

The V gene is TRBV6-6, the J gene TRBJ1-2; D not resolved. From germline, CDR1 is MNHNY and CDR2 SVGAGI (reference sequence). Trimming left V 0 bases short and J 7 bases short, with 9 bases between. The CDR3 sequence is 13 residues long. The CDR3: CASSYSVGSGYTF. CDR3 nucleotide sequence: TGTGCCAGCAGTTACTCGGTAGGGAGTGGCTACACCTTC.

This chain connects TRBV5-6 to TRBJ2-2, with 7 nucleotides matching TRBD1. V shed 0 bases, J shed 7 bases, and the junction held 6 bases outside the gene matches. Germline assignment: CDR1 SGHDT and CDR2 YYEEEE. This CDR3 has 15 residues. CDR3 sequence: CASSLDRGFDGELFF. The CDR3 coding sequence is TGTGCCAGCAGCTTGGACAGGGGCTTCGACGGGGAGCTGTTTTTT.

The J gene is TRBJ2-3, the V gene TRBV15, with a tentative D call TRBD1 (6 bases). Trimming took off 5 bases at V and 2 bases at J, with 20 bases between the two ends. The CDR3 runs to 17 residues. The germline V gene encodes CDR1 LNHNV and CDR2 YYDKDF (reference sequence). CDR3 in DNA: TGTGCCACCAGCTCACGGAAGGACAGCGCTTACACAGATACGCAGTATTTT. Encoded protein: CATSSRKDSAYTDTQYF.

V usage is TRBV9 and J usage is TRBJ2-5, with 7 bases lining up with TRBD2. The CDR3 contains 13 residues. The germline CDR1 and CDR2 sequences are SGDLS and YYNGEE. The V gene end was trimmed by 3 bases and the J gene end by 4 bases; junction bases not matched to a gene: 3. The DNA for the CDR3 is TGTGCCAGCAGCGGGGGAGGGCCAGAGACCCAGTACTTC. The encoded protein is CASSGGGPETQYF.

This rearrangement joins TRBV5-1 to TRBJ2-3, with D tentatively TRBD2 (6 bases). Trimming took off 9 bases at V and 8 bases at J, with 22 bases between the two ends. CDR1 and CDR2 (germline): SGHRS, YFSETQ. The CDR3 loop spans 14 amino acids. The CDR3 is CAIPNGGSLGTQYF. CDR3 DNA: TGCGCCATCCCGAACGGGGGTTCCCTAGGTACGCAGTATTTT.

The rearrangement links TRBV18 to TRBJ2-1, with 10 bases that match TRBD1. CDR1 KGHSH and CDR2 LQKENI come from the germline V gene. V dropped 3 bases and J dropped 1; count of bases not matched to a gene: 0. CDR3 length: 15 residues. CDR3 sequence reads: CASSPGQGSYNEQFF. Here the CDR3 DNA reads TGTGCCAGCTCACCGGGACAGGGGTCCTACAATGAGCAGTTCTTC.

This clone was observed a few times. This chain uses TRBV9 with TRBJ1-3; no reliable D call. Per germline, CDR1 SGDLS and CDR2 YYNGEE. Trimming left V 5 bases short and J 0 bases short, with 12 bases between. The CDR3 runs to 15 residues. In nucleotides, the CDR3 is TGTGCCAGCAGGCCGACACCCTTCTCTGGAAACACCATATATTTT. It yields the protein CASRPTPFSGNTIYF.

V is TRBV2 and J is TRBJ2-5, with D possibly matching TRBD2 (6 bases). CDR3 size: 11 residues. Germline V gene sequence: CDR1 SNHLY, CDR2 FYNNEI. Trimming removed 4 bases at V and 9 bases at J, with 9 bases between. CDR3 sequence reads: CASSVREAQYF. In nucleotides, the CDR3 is TGTGCCAGCAGTGTGAGGGAGGCCCAGTACTTC.

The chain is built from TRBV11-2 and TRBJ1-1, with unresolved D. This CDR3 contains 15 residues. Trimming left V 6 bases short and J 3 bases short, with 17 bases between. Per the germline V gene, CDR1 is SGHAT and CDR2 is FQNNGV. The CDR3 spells CASSRPEGVDTEAFF. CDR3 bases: TGTGCCAGCAGTCGACCCGAGGGAGTGGACACTGAAGCTTTCTTT.

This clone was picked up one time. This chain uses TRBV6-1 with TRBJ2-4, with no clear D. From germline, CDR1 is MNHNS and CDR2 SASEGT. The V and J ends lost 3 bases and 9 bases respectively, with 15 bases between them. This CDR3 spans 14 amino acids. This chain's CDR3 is CASSEVMAGGIQYF. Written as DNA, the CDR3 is TGTGCCAGCAGTGAGGTAATGGCCGGCGGCATTCAGTACTTC.